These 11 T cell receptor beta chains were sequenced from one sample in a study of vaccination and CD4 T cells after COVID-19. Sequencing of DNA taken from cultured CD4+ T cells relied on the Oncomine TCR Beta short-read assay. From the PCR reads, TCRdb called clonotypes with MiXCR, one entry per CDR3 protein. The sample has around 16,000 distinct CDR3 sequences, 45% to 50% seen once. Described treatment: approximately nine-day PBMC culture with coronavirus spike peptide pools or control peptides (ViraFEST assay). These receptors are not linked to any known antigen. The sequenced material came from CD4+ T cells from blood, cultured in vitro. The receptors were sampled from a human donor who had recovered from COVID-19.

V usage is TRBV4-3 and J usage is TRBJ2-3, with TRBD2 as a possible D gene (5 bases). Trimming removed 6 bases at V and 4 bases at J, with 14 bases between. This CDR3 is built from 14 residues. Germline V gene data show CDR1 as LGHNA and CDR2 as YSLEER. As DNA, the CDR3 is TGCGCCAGCAGTACTTCACCCGGGGCAGATACGCAGTATTTT. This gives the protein CASSTSPGADTQYF.

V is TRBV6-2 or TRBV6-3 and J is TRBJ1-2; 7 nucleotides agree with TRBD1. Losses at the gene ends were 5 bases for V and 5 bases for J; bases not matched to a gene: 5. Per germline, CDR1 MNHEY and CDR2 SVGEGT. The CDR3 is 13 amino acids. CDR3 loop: CASSGDSPYGYTF. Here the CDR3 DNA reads TGTGCCAGCAGTGGGGACAGTCCTTATGGCTACACCTTC.

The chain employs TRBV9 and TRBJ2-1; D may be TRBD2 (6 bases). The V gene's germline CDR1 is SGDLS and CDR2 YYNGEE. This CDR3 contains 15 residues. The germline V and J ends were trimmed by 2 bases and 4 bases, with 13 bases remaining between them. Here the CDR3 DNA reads TGTGCCAGCAGCGTGGGACTGGGAAAGTACAATGAGCAGTTCTTC. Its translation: CASSVGLGKYNEQFF.

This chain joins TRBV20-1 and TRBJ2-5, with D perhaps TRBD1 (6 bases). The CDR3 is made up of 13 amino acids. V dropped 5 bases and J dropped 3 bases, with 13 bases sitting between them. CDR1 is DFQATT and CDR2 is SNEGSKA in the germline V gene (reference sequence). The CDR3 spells CSASPHREETQYF. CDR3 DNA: TGCAGTGCTTCTCCCCACAGGGAAGAGACCCAGTACTTC.

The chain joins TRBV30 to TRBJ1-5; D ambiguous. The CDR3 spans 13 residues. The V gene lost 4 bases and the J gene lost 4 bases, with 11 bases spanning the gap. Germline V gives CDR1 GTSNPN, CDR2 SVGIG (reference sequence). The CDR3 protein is CAWMSKGNQPQHF. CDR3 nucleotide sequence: TGTGCCTGGATGAGCAAAGGGAATCAGCCCCAGCATTTT.

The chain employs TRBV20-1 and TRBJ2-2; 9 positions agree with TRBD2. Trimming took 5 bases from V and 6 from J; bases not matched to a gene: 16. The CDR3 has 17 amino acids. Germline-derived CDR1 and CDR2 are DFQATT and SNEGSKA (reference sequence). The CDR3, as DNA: TGCAGTGCTGGGAAAGAGCTCGTGGCGGGGGGGCCCGGGGAGCTGTTTTTT. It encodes CSAGKELVAGGPGELFF.

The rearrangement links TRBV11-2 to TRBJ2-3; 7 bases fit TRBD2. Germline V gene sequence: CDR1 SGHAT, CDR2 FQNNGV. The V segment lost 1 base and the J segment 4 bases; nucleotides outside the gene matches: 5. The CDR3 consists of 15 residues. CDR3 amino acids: CASSLASGAPDTQYF. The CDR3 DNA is TGTGCCAGCAGCTTAGCTAGCGGAGCTCCAGATACGCAGTATTTT.

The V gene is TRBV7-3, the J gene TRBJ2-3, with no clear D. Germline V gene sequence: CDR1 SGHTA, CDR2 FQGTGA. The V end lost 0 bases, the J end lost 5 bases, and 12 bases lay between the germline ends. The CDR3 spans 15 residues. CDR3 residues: CASSLTSRNGDTQYF. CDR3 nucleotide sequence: TGTGCCAGCAGCTTAACGAGTCGGAACGGAGATACGCAGTATTTT.

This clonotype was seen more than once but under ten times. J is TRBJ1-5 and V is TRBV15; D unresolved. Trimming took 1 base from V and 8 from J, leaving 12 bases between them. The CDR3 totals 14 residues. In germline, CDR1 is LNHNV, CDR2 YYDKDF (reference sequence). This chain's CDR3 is CATSRGSLEEPQHF. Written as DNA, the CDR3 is TGTGCCACCAGCAGAGGGAGCCTCGAAGAGCCCCAGCATTTT.

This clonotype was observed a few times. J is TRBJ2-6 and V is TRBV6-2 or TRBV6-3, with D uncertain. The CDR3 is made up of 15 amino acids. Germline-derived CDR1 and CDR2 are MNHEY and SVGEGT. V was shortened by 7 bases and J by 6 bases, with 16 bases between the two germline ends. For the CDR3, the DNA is TGTGCCAGCACAGATCCGGGCTTTGTGGCCAACGTCCTGACTTTC. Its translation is CASTDPGFVANVLTF.

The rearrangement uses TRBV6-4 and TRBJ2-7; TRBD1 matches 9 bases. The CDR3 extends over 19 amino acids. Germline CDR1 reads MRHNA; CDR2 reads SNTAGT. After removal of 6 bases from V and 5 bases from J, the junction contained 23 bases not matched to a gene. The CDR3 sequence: CASRVEGQGLSLGTNEQYF. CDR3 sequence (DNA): TGTGCCAGCAGGGTTGAGGGACAGGGATTGTCTCTAGGTACTAACGAGCAGTACTTC.